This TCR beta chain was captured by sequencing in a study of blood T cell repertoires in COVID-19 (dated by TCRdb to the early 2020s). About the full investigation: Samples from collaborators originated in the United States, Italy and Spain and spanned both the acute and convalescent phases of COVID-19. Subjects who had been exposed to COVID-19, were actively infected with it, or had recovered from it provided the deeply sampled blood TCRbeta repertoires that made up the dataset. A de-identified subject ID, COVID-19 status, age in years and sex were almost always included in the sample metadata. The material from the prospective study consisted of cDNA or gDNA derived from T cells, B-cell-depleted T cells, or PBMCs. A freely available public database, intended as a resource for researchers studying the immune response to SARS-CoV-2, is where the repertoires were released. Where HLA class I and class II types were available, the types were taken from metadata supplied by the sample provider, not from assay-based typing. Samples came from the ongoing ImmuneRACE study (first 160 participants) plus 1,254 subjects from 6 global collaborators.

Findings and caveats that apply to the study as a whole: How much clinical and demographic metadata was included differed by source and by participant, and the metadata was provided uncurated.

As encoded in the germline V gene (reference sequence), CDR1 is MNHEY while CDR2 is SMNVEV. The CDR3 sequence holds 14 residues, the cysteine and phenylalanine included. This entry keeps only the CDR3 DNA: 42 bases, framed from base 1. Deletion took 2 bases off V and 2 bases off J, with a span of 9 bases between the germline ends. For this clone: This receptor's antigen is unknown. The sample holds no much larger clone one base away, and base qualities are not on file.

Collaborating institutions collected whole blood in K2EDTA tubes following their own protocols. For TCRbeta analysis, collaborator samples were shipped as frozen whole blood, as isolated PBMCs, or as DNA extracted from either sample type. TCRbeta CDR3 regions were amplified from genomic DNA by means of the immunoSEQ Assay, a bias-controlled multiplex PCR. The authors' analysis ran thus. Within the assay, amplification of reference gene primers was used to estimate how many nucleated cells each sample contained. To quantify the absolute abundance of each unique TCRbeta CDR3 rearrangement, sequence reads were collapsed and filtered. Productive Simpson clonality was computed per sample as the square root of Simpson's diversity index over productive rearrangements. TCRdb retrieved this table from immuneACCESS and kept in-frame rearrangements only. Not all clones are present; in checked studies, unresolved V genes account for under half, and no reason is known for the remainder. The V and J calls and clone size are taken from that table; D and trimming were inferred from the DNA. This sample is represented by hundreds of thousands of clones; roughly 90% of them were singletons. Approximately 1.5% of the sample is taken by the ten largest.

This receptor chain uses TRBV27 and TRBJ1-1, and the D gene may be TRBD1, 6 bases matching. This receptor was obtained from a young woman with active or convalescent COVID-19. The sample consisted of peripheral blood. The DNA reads TGTGCCAGCAGTTTAACAGGGTACAACACTGAAGCTTTCTTT. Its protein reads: CASSLTGYNTEAFF.